Given below is one T cell receptor (beta chain) in context. This sample is drawn from a study of CD8+CD57+ T cells in acquired aplastic anemia. This CDR3 has 14 amino acids. Trimming shortened V by 4 bases and J by 3 bases, and 10 bases separated the two germline ends. From germline, CDR1 is WSHSY and CDR2 SAAADI. The study profiled TCR beta VDJ and CDR3 using genomic DNA as template. From the reads, TCRdb called clonotypes with MiXCR, one entry per CDR3 protein. Found here are 200,000 or so distinct CDR3 sequences, roughly two thirds of them singletons; the top ten hold roughly 64%. Those patients picked for sequencing had displayed CD8+CD57+ cell expansion on flow cytometry.

The TCR originated in a human donor with aplastic anemia. Sample: sorted CD4+, CD8+, or CD8+CD57+ T cells (not recorded which) from PBMCs. This sequence joins TRBV10-2 and TRBJ2-1; D remains ambiguous. CDR3 nucleotides: TGCGCCAGCAGTGCCCTTTCTCTCTACAATGAGCAGTTCTTC. Protein: CASSALSLYNEQFF.